This T cell receptor (beta chain) was obtained from a study of shared clonotypes between healthy human individuals. The data were produced by immunoSEQ multiplex PCR, yet TCRdb's version contains in-frame clones alone and is incomplete. The table has a few million clones, around 93% seen once. This clonotype was obtained from a man aged 18 to 29 in good health. Some clones in this sample may be carry-over from other donors' samples. Material for sequencing was naive CD4+ T cells from PBMCs. The subset here: CD45RA+ positively selected.

CDR3 in DNA: TGTGCCAGCAGCCTAGACTACATCTCCTACGAGCAGTACTTC. Translated, it gives CASSLDYISYEQYF. The chain is built from TRBV7-2 and TRBJ2-7, with a weak D call TRBD2 (5 bases). V was clipped by 5 bases and J by 0 bases, with 11 bases between them. The CDR3 contains 14 residues. Germline V lookup: CDR1 SGHTA, CDR2 FQGNSA.